What follows are 15 T cell receptor beta chains derived from one specimen sequenced in a study of blood T cell repertoires in COVID-19. The protocol was immunoSEQ multiplex PCR, while the TCRdb copy is restricted to in-frame clones and leaves out a portion. The table shows some 170,000 clones, with about 70% occurring only once. Source material: peripheral blood. The receptors were gathered from a woman aged 45-65 years with active or convalescent COVID-19.

The genes are TRBV6-1 and TRBJ2-1, with a possible D match to TRBD2 (6 bases). The CDR3 covers 17 residues. The V gene lost 4 bases and the J gene lost 3 bases, with 19 bases spanning the gap. CDR1 is MNHNS and CDR2 is SASEGT in the germline V gene. The CDR3: CASSAIVSGLDYNEQFF. The CDR3 DNA sequence: TGTGCCAGCAGTGCTATAGTCAGCGGGTTAGACTACAATGAGCAGTTCTTC.

V usage is TRBV6-1 and J usage is TRBJ1-3; weak D call: TRBD1 (5 bases). The CDR3 is made up of 14 amino acids. V was trimmed by 2 bases and J by 6 bases, leaving 11 bases between them. CDR1 and CDR2 (germline): MNHNS, SASEGT. DNA of the CDR3: TGTGCCAGCAGTGAACCAGGGATGGCAAACACCATATATTTT. Its protein is CASSEPGMANTIYF.

This clone was picked up many times. This rearrangement joins TRBV3-1 (or the pseudogene TRBV3-2) to TRBJ1-1; D gene ambiguous. CDR1 is LGHDT, CDR2 YNNKEL, per germline (reference sequence). Trimming took off 4 bases at V and 3 bases at J, with 9 bases between the two ends. The CDR3 loop spans 13 amino acids. The CDR3 coding sequence is TGTGCCAGCAGCCCCCAACCGGACACTGAAGCTTTCTTT. It is translated as CASSPQPDTEAFF.

V and J are TRBV6-5 and TRBJ1-1, with TRBD1 as a possible D gene (6 bases). The CDR3 has 13 residues. V was clipped by 11 bases and J by 1 base, with 14 bases between them. Per germline, CDR1 MNHEY and CDR2 SVGAGI. Written as DNA, the CDR3 is TGTGCCGGTAACAGGGTGGAGAACACTGAAGCTTTCTTT. Translated, it gives CAGNRVENTEAFF.

The chain joins TRBV5-6 to TRBJ2-7; D possibly corresponds to TRBD2 (5 bases). Trimming took off 0 bases at V and 5 bases at J, with 21 bases between the two ends. Germline V gene data show CDR1 as SGHDT and CDR2 as YYEEEE. This CDR3 has 17 residues. As DNA, the CDR3 is TGTGCCAGCAGCTTGGTATTGGAAGCGGCTGGCCTTCACGAGCAGTACTTC. Its protein is CASSLVLEAAGLHEQYF.

J is TRBJ1-1 and V is TRBV11-2; the D gene is possibly TRBD1 (5 bases). Per germline, CDR1 SGHAT and CDR2 FQNNGV. The CDR3 length is 15 residues. Trimming shortened V by 5 bases and J by 5 bases, and 18 bases separated the two germline ends. In DNA form, the CDR3 reads TGTGCCAGCAGCCAATCCTTGGGGGGGGGTACTGAAGCTTTCTTT. As protein: CASSQSLGGGTEAFF.

CDR3 amino acids: CASSPRPSGILASEQFF. CDR3 bases: TGTGCCAGCAGCCCCCGACCTAGCGGGATACTCGCGAGTGAGCAGTTCTTC. This chain uses TRBV3-1 (or the pseudogene TRBV3-2) with TRBJ2-1; TRBD2 matches 9 bases. The V gene's germline CDR1 is LGHDT and CDR2 YNNKEL (reference sequence). Trimming took 4 bases from V and 9 from J; bases not matched to a gene: 16. This CDR3 contains 17 residues.

This clone was seen more than once but under ten times. The chain couples TRBV7-9 to TRBJ1-1; the D is unclear. CDR1 and CDR2 from the germline V gene are SEHNR and FQNEAQ (reference sequence). The V gene lost 5 bases and the J gene lost 0 bases, with 4 bases spanning the gap. The CDR3 sequence is 12 residues long. CDR3 residues: CASSQVNTEAFF. In DNA form, the CDR3 reads TGTGCCAGCAGCCAGGTGAACACTGAAGCTTTCTTT. The variable domain in full, completed from reference TRBV7-9 and TRBJ1-1, reads DTGVSQNPRHKITKRGQNVTFRCDPISEHNRLYWYRQTLGQGPEFLTYFQNEAQLEKSRLLSDRFSAERPKGSFSTLEIQRTEQGDSAMYLCASSQVNTEAFFGQGTRLTVV.

The chain uses TRBV19 and TRBJ2-7, with a possible D match to TRBD1 (6 bases). The germline V gene has CDR1 LNHDA and CDR2 SQIVND (reference sequence). The CDR3 is made up of 13 amino acids. V lost 0 bases, J lost 5 bases, and 8 bases lay in between. CDR3 nucleotides: TGTGCCAGTAGTATAGAGAGGGGGAACGAGCAGTACTTC. It is translated as CASSIERGNEQYF.

The V and J genes are TRBV10-3 and TRBJ2-5; TRBD2 matches at 8 bases. Germline V gene sequence: CDR1 ENHRY, CDR2 SYGVKD. The CDR3 loop spans 18 amino acids. V shed 0 bases, J shed 3 bases, and the junction held 12 bases outside the gene matches. This CDR3 is CAISESTWFLRGEETQYF. The CDR3 nucleotides read TGTGCCATCAGTGAGTCGACGTGGTTTTTGCGGGGGGAAGAGACCCAGTACTTC.

This chain uses TRBV7-2 with TRBJ2-4; D is possibly TRBD1 (6 bases). Germline CDR1 and CDR2: SGHTA and FQGNSA. The CDR3 extends over 14 amino acids. With 3 bases removed from V and 9 bases from J, the gap between germline ends came to 15 bases. CDR3 region: CASSFPTGPGIQYF. CDR3 bases: TGTGCCAGCAGCTTTCCTACAGGGCCGGGCATTCAGTACTTC.

The chain employs TRBV9 and TRBJ1-6; D unclear. The V end was cut by 4 bases, the J end by 0 bases, with 20 bases between. There are 19 residues in the CDR3. CDR1 and CDR2 from the germline V gene are SGDLS and YYNGEE. CDR3 nucleotide sequence: TGTGCCAGCAGCCTAAGCGCCGACGATGTTAGCTCCTATAATTCACCCCTCCACTTT. Encoded protein: CASSLSADDVSSYNSPLHF.

The chain is built from TRBV5-6 and TRBJ2-3; the D is unclear. The CDR3 totals 11 residues. Germline CDR1 SGHDT, CDR2 YYEEEE. V lost 7 bases and J lost 2, with 5 bases in between. The CDR3 spells CASGNTDTQYF. The CDR3 DNA reads as TGTGCCAGCGGCAACACAGATACGCAGTATTTT.

The V and J genes are TRBV5-1 and TRBJ2-2; D is undetermined. Trimming took off 0 bases at V and 0 bases at J, with 6 bases between the two ends. The CDR3 runs 15 residues. Germline CDR1 is SGHRS and CDR2 is YFSETQ. The CDR3, as DNA: TGCGCCAGCAGCTTGGGACAACCGAACACCGGGGAGCTGTTTTTT. Translating gives CASSLGQPNTGELFF.

The J gene is TRBJ2-1, the V gene TRBV7-3; 10 nucleotides align to TRBD1. Germline trimming cut 4 bases from V and 5 bases from J; bases unmatched to any gene: 8. This CDR3 region has 16 residues. Germline V lookup: CDR1 SGHTA, CDR2 FQGTGA. The DNA of the CDR3 is TGTGCCAGCAGCTCCTACCCCGGGACAGGGGACAATGAGCAGTTCTTC. Translation: CASSSYPGTGDNEQFF.